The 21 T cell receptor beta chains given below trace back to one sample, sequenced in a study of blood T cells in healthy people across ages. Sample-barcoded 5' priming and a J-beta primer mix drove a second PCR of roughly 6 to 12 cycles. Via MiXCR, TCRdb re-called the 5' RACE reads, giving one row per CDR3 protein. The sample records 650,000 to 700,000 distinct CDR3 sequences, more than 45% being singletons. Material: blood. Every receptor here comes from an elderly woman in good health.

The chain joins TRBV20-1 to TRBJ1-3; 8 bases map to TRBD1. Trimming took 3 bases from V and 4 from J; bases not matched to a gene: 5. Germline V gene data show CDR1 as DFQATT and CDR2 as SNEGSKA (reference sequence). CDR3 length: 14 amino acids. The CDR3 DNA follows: TGCAGTGCTAGGCACAGGGGGACAGGAAACACCATATATTTT. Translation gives CSARHRGTGNTIYF.

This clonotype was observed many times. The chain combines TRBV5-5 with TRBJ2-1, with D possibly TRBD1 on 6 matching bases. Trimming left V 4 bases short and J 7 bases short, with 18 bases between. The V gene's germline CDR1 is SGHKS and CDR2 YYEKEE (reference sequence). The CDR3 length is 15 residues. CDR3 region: CASSTQGNFRNEQFF. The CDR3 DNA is TGTGCCAGCAGCACCCAGGGGAACTTTAGAAATGAGCAGTTCTTC.

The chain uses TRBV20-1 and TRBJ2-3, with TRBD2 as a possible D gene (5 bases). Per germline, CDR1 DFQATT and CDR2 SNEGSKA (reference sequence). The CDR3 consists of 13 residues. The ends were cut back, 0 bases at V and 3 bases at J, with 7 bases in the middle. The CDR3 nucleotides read TGCAGTGCTAGAGATAGCGCTACAGATACGCAGTATTTT. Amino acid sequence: CSARDSATDTQYF.

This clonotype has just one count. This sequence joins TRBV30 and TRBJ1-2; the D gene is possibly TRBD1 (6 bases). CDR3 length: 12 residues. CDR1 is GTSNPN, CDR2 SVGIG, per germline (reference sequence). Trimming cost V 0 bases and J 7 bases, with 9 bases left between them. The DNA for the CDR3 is TGTGCCTGGAGTGTGGGGGGGCCTGGCTACACCTTC. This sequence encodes CAWSVGGPGYTF.

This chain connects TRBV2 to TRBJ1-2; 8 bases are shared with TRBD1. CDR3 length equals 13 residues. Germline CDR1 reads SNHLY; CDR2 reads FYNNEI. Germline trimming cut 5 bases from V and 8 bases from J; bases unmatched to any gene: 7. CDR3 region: CASSQTGVEGYTF. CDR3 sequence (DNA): TGTGCCAGCAGTCAGACAGGGGTTGAAGGCTACACCTTC.

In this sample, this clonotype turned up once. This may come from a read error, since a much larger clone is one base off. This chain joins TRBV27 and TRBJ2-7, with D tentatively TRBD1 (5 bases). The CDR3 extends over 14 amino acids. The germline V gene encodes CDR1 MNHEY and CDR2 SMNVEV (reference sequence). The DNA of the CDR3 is TGTGCCAGCAGTTTTCGACAGCGATCCTACGGGCAGTACTTC. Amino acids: CASSFRQRSYGQYF.

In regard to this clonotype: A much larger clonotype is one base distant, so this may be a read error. The CDR3 DNA reads TGCAGTCGGCTGGCGGGAGGAATGGAGACCCAGTACTTC. Its translation: CSRLAGGMETQYF. This chain links TRBV20-1 with TRBJ2-5; TRBD2 matches at 8 bases. The CDR3 contains 13 residues. Looked up from germline, CDR1 is DFQATT and CDR2 is SNEGSKA (reference sequence). After removal of 8 bases from V and 5 bases from J, the junction contained 10 bases not matched to a gene.

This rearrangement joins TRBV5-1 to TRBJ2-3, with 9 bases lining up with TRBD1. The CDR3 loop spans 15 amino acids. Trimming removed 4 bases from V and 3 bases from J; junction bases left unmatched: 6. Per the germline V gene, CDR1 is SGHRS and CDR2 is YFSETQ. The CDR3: CASSTDRGSTDTQYF. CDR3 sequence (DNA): TGCGCCAGCAGCACCGACAGGGGGTCGACAGATACGCAGTATTTT.

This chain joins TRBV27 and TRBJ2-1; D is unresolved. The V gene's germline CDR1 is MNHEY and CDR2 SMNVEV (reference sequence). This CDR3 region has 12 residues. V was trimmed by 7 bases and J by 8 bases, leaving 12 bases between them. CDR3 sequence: CASISGHYEQFF. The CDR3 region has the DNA TGTGCCAGCATATCGGGTCACTATGAGCAGTTCTTC.

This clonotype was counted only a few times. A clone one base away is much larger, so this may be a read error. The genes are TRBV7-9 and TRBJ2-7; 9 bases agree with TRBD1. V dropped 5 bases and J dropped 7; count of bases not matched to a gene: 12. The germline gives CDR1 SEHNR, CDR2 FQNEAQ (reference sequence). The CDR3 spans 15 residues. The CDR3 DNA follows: TGTGCCAGCAGCCTAAGGACAGGGGTCTACAATGAGCAGTACTTC. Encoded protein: CASSLRTGVYNEQYF. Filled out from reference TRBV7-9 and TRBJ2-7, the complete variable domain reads DTGVSQNPRHKITKRGQNVTFRCDPISEHNRLYWYRQTLGQGPEFLTYFQNEAQLEKSRLLSDRFSAERPKGSFSTLEIQRTEQGDSAMYLCASSLRTGVYNEQYFGPGTRLTVT.

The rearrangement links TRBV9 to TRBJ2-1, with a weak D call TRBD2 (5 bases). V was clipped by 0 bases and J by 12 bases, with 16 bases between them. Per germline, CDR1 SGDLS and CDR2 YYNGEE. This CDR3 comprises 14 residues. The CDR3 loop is CASSVVHGPGVQFF. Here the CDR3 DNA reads TGTGCCAGCAGCGTAGTCCATGGACCCGGGGTGCAGTTCTTC.

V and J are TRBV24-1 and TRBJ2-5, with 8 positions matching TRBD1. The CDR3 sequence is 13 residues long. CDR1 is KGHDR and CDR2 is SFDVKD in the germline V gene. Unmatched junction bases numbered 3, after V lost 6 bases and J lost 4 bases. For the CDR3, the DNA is TGTGCCACCAGTAATACAGGGGGAGAGACCCAGTACTTC. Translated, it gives CATSNTGGETQYF.

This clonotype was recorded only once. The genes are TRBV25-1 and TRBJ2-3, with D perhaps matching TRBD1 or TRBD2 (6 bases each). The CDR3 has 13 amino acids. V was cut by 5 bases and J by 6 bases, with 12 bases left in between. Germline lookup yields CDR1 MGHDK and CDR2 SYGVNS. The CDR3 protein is CASSPRGVDTQYF. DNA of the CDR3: TGTGCCAGCAGTCCAAGGGGGGTGGATACGCAGTATTTT.

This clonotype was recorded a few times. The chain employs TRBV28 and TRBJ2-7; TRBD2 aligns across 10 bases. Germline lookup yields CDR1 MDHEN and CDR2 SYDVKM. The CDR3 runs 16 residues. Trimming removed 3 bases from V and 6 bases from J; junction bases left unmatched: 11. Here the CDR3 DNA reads TGTGCCAGCAGTTTGCGGAACCTAGCGGGAGTGGGCGAGCAGTACTTC. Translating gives CASSLRNLAGVGEQYF.

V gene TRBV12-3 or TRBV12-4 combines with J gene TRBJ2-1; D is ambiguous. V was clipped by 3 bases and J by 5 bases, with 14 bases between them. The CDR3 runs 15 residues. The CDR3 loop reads CASSFPRMDHNEQFF. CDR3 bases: TGTGCCAGCAGTTTCCCCAGGATGGACCACAATGAGCAGTTCTTC.

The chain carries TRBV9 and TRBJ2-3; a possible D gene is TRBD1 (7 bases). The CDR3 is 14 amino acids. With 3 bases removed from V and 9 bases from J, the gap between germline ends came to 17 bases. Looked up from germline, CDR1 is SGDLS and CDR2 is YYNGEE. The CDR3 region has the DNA TGTGCCAGCAGCGCCCGCGGGACAGAGGGGACGCAGTATTTT. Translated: CASSARGTEGTQYF.

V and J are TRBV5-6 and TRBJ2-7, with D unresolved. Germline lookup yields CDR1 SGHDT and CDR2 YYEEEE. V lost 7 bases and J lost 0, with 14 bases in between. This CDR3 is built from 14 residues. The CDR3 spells CASALRWSSYEQYF. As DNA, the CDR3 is TGTGCCAGCGCCTTAAGGTGGAGCTCCTACGAGCAGTACTTC. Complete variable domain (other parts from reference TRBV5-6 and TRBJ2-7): DAGVTQSPTHLIKTRGQQVTLRCSPKSGHDTVSWYQQALGQGPQFIFQYYEEEERQRGNFPDRFSGHQFPNYSSELNVNALLLGDSALYLCASALRWSSYEQYFGPGTRLTVT.

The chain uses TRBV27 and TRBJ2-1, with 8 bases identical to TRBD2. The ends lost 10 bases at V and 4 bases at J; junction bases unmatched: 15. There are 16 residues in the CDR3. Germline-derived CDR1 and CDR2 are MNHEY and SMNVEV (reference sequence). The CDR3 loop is CATRPSGRGIYNEQFF. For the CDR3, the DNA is TGTGCCACCCGACCTTCCGGGAGGGGGATATACAATGAGCAGTTCTTC.

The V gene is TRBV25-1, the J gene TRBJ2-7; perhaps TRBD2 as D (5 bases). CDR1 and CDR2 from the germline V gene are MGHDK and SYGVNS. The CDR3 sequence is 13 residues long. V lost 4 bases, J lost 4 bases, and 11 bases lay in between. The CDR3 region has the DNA TGTGCCAGCAGTGTACTAGACGGGTACGAGCAGTACTTC. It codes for CASSVLDGYEQYF.

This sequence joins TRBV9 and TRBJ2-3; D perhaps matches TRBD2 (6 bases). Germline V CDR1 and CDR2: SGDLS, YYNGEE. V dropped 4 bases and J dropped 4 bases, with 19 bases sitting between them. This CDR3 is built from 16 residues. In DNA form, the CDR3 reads TGTGCCAGCAGCTTGAATGCGGAGGGACGGTCAGATACGCAGTATTTT. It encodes CASSLNAEGRSDTQYF.

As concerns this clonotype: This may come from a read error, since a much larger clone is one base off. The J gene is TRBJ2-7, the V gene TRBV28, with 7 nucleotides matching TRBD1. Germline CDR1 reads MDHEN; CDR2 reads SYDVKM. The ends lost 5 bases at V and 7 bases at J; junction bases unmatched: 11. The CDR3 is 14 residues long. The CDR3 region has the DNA TGTGCCAGCAGTCTCCGGACAGGCCCCAATGAGCAGTACTTC. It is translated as CASSLRTGPNEQYF.